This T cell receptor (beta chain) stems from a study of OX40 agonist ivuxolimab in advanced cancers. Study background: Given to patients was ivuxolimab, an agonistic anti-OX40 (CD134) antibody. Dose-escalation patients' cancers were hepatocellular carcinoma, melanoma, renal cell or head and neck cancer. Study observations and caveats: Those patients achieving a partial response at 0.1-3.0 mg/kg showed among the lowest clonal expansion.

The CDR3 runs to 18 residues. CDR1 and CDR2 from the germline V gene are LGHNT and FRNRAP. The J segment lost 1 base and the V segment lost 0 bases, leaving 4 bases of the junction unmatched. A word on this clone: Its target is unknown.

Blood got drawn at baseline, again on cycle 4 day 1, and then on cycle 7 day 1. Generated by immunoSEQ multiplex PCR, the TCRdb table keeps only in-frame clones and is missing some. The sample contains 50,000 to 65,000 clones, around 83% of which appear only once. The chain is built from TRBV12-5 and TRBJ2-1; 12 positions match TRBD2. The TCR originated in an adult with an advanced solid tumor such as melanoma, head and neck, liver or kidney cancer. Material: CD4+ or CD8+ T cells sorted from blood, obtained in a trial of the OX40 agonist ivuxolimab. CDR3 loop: CASGLVQTSGGSYNEQFF. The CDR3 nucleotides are TGTGCTAGTGGTTTGGTACAGACTAGCGGGGGTTCCTACAATGAGCAGTTCTTC.